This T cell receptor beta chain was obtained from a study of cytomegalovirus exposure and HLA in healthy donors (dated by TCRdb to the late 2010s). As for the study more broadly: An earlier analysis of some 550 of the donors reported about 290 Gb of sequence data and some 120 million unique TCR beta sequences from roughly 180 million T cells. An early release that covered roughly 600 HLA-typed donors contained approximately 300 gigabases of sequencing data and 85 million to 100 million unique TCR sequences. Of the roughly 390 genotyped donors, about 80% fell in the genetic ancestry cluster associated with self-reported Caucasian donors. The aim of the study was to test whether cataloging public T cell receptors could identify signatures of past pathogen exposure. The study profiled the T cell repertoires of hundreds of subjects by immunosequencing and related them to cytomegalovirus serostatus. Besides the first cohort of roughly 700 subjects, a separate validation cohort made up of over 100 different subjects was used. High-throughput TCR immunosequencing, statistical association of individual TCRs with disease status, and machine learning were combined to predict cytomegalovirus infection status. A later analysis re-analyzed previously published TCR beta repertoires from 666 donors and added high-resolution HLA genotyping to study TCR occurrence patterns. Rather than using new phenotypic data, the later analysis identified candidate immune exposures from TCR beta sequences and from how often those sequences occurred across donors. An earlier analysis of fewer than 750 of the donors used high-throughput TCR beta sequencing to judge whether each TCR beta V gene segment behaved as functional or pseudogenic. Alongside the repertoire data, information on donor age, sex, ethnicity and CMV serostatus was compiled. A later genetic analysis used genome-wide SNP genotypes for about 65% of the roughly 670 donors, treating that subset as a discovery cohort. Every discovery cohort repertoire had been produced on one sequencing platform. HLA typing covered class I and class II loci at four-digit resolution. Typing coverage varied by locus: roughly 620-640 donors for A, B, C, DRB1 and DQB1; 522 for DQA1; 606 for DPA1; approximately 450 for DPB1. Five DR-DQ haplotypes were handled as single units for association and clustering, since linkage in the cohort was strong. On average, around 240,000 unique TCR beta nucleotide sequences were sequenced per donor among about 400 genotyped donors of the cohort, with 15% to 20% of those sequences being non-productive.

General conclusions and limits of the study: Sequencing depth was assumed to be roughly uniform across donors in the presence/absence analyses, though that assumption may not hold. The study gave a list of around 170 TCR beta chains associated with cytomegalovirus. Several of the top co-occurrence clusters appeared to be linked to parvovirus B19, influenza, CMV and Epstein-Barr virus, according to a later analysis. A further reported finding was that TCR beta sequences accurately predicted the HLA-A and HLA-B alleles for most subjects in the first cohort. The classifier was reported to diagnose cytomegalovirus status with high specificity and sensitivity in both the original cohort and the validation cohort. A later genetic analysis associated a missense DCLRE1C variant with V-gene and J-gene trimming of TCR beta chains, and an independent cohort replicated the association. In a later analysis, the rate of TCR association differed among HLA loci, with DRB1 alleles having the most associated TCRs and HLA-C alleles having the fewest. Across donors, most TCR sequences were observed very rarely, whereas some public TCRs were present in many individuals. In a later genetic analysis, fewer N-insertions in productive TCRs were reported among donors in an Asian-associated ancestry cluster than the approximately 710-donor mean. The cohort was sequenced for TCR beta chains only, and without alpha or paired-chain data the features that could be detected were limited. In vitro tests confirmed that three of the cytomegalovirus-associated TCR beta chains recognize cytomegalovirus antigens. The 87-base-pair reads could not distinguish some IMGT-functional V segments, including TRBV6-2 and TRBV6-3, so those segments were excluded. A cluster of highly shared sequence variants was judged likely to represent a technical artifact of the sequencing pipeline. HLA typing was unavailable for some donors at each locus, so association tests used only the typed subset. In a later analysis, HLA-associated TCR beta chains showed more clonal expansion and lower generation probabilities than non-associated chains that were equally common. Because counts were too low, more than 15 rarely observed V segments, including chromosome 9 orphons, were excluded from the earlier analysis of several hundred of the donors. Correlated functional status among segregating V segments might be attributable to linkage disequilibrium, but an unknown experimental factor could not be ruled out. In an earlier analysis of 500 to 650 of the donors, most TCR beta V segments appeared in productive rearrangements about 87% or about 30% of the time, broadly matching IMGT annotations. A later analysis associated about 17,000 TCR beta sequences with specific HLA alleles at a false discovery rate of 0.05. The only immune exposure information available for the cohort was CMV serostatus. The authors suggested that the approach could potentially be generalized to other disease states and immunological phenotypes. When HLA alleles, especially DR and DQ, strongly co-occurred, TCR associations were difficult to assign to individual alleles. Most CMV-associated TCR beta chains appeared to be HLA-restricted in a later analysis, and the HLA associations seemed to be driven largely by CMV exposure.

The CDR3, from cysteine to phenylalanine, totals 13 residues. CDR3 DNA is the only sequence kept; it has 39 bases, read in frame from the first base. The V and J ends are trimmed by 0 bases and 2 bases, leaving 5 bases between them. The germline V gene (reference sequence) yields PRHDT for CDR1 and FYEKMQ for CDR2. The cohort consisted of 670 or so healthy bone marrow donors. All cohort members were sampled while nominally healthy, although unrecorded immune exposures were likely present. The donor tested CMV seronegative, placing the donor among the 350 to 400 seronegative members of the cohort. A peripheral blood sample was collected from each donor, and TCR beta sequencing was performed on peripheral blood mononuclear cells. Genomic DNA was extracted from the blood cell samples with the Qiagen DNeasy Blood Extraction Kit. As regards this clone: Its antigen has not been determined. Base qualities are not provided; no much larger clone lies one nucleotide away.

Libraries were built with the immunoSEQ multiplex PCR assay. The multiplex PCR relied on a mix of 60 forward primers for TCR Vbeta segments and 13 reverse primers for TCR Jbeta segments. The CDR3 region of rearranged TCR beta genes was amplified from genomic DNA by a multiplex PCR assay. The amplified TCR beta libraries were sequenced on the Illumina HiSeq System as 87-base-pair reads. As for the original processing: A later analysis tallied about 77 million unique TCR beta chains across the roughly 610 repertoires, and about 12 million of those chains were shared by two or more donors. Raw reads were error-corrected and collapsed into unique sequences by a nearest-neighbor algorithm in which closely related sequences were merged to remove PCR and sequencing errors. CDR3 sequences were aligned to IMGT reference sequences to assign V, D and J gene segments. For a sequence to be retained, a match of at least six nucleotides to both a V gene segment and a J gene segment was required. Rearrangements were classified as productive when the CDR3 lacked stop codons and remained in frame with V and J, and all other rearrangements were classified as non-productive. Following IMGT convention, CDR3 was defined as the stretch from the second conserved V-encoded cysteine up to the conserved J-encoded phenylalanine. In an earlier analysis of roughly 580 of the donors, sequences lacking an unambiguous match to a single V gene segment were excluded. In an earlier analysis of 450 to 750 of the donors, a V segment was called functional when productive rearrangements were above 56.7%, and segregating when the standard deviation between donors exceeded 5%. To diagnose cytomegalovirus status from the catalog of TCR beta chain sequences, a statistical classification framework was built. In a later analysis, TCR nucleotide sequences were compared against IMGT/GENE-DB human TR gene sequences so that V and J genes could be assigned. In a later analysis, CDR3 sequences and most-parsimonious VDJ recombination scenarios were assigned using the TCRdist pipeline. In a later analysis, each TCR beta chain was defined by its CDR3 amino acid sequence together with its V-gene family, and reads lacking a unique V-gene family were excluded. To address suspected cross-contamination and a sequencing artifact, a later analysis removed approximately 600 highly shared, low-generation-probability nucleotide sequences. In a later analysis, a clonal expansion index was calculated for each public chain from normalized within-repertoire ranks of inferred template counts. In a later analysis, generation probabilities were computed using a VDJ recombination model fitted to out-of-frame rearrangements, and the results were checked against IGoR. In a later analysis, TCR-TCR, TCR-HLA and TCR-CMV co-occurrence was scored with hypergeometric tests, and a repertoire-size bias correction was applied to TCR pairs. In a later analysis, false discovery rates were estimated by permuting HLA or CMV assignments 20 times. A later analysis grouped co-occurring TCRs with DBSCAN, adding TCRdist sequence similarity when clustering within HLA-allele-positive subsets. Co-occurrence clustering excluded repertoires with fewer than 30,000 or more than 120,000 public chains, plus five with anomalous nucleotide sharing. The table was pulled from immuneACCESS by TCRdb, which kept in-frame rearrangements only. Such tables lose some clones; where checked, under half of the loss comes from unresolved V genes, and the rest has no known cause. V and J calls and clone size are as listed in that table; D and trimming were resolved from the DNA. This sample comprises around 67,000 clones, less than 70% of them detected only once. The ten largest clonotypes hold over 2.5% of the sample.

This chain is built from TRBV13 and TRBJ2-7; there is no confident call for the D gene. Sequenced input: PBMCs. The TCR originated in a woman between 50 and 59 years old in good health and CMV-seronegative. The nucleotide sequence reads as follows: TGTGCCAGCAGCTTAGGGAGAGCCTACGAGCAGTACTTC. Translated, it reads CASSLGRAYEQYF.